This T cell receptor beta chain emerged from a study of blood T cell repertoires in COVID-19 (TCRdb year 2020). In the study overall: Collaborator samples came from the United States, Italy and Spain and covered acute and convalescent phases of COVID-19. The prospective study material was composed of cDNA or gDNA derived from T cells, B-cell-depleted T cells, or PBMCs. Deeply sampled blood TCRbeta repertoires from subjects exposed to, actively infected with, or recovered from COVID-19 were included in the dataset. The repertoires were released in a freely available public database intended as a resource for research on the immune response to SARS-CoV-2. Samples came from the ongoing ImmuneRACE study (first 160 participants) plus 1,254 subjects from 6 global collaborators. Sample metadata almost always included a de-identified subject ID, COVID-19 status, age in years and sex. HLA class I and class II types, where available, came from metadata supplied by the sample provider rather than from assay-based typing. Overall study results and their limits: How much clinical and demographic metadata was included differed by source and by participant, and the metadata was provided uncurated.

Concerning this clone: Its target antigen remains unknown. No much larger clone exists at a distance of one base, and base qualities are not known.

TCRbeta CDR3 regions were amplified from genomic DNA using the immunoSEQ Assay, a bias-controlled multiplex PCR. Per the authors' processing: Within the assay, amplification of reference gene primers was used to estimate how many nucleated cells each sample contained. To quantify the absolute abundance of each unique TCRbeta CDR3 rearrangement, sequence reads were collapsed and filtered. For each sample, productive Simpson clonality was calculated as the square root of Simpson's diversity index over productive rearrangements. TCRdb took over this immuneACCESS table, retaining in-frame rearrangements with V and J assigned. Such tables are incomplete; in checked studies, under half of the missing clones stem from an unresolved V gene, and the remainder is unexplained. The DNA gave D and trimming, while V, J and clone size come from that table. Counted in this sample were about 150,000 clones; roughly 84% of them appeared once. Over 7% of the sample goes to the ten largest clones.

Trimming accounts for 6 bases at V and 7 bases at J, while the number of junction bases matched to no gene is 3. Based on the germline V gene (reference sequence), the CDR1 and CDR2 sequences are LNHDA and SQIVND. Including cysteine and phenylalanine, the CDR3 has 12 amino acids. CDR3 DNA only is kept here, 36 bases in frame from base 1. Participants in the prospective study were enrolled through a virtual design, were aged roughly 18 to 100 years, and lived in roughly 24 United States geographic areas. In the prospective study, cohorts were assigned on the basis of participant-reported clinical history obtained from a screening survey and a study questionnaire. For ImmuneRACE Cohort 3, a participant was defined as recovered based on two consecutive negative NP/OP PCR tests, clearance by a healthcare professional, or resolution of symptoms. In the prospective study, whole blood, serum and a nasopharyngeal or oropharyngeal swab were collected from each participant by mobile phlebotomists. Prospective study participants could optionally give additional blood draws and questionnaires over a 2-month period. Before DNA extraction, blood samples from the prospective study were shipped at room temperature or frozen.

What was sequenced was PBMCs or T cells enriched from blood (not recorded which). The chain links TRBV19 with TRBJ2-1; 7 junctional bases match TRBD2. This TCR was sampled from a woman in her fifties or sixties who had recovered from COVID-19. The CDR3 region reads CASRSSGNEQFF. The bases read TGTGCCAGTAGGAGTAGCGGGAATGAGCAGTTCTTC.